This T cell receptor beta chain was sequenced for a study of blood T cell repertoires in COVID-19. Individuals aged about 18 to 89 years were recruited from approximately 24 US areas. Symptom resolution, clearance, or two negative PCRs marked the recovered donors of Cohort 3. Authors' analysis steps: Reference gene primer amplification yielded estimated nucleated cell counts. Assay: immunoSEQ multiplex PCR; the TCRdb copy retains only in-frame clones and omits some. V and J calls and clone size come straight from that table; D and trimming were deduced from the DNA. The table includes roughly 300,000 clones, roughly 90% detected once. In this sample, this clone turned up once. J was trimmed by 2 bases and V by 2 bases; bases with no gene match: 5. CDR1 and CDR2 (germline): MNHEY, SVGEGT. This CDR3 comprises 15 residues.

The chain recombines TRBV6-2 or TRBV6-3 with TRBJ2-7; 8 bases agree with TRBD2. The sequence derives from a woman in her 30s who had recovered from COVID-19. What was sequenced was PBMCs or T cells enriched from blood (not recorded which). The CDR3 here is CASSYGPGGAYEQYF. The CDR3 DNA sequence: TGTGCCAGCAGTTACGGTCCGGGAGGGGCCTACGAGCAGTACTTC.